This T cell receptor beta chain was identified during a study of early T cells in non-severe SARS-CoV-2 infection. MiXCR, applied by TCRdb to the 5' RACE reads, yields one record per CDR3 protein. The data contain 70,000 to 95,000 distinct CDR3 sequences, around 15% of them singletons. Germline CDR1 SQVTM, CDR2 ANQGSEA. V was cut by 7 bases and J by 1 base, with 13 bases left in between. This CDR3 is 14 amino acids long. This rearrangement joins TRBV29-1 to TRBJ2-2, with D hard to call. This receptor was identified in an adult who was a healthcare worker with PCR-confirmed SARS-CoV-2 infection or an uninfected control (not recorded which). The sample taken for sequencing was whole blood. The CDR3 here is CSGRLSQNTGELFF. CDR3 DNA: TGCAGCGGCCGCCTTAGCCAGAACACCGGGGAGCTGTTTTTT.